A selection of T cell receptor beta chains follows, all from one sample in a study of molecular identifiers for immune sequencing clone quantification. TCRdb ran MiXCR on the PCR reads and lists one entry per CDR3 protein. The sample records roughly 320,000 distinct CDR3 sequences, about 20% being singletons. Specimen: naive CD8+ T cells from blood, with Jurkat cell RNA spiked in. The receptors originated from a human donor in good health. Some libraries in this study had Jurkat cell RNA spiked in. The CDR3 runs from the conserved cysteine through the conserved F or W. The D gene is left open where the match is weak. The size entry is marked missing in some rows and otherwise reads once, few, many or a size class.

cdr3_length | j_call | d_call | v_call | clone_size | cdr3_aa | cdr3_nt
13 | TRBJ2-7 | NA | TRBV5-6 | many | CASSLVFGYEQYF | TGTGCCAGCAGCTTGGTATTTGGCTACGAGCAGTACTTC
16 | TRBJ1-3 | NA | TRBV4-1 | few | CASSQAATDRTNTIYF | TGCGCCAGCAGCCAAGCCGCGACAGATAGGACGAACACCATATATTTT
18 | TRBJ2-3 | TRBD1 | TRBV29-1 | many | CSVEPGTGGLWSTDTQYF | TGCAGCGTTGAACCCGGGACAGGGGGCTTATGGTCAACAGATACGCAGTATTTT
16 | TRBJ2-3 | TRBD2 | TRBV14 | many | CASSTQGRAITDTQYF | TGTGCCAGCAGCACCCAAGGGAGGGCGATCACAGATACGCAGTATTTT
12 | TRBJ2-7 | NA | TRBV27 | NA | CVSSPGTVEQYF | TGTGTCAGCAGTCCCGGGACCGTAGAGCAGTACTTC
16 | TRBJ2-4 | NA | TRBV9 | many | CASSPDTLWDKNIQYF | TGTGCCAGCAGCCCAGACACACTTTGGGACAAAAACATTCAGTACTTC
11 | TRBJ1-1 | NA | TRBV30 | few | CAWSGGFYAFF | TGTGCCTGGAGCGGGGGGTTTTACGCTTTCTTT
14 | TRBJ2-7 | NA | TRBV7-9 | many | CASSLARQGTEQYF | TGTGCCAGCAGCTTAGCGAGGCAGGGTACCGAGCAGTACTTC
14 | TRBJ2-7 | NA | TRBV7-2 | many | CASSLAYTAYEQYF | TGTGCCAGCAGCTTAGCGTATACCGCCTACGAGCAGTACTTC
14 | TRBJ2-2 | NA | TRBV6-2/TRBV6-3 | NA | CASSYWLSTGELFF | TGTGCCAGCAGTTACTGGCTGAGCACCGGGGAGCTGTTTTTT
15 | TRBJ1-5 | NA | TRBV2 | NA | CASRTDSYSNQPQHF | TGTGCCAGCAGGACAGACAGTTATAGCAATCAGCCCCAGCATTTT
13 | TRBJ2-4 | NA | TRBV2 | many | CASSEAYKNIQYF | TGTGCCAGCAGTGAAGCCTACAAAAACATTCAGTACTTC
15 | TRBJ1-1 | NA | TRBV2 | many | CASSELYGGSTEAFF | TGTGCCAGCAGTGAATTGTATGGGGGTAGCACTGAAGCTTTCTTT
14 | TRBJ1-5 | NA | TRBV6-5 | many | CASSSGAYNQPQHF | TGTGCCAGCAGTTCGGGGGCCTACAATCAGCCCCAGCATTTT
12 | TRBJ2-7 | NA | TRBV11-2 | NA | CAGSPGAGEQYF | TGTGCCGGCAGCCCAGGTGCCGGCGAGCAGTACTTC
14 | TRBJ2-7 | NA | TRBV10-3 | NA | CAISESGTSYEQYF | TGTGCCATCAGTGAGTCGGGGACCTCCTACGAGCAGTACTTC
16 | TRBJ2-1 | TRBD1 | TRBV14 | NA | CASSQRTGALYNEQFF | TGTGCCAGCAGCCAACGGACAGGGGCCCTCTACAATGAGCAGTTCTTC
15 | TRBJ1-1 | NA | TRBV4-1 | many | CASSQRTGPAAEAFF | TGCGCCAGCAGCCAACGGACGGGTCCGGCGGCTGAAGCTTTCTTT
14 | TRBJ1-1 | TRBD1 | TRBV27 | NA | CASSLTGVRTEAFF | TGTGCCAGCAGTTTGACAGGGGTACGCACTGAAGCTTTCTTT
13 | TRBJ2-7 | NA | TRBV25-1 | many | CASSESGSYEQYF | TGTGCCAGCAGTGAATCTGGATCCTACGAGCAGTACTTC
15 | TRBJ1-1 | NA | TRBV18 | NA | CASSPPFVENTEAFF | TGTGCCAGCTCACCACCGTTCGTGGAGAACACTGAAGCTTTCTTT
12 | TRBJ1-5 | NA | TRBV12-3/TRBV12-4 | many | CASSPKNQPQHF | TGTGCCAGCAGTCCCAAAAATCAGCCCCAGCATTTT
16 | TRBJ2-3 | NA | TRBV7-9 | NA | CASSLGDLSDTDTQYF | TGTGCCAGCAGCTTAGGAGACCTCTCCGACACAGATACGCAGTATTTT
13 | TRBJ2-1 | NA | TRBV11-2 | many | CASSLDALPEQFF | TGTGCCAGCAGCTTAGATGCGCTTCCTGAGCAGTTCTTC
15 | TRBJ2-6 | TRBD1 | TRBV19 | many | CASSTDRGGANVLTF | TGTGCCAGTAGTACCGACAGGGGAGGGGCCAACGTCCTGACTTTC
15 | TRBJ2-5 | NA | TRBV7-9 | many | CASSLAVGPQETQYF | TGTGCCAGCAGCTTAGCTGTGGGGCCCCAAGAGACCCAGTACTTC
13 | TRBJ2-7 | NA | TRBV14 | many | CASSQDTRHEQYF | TGTGCCAGCAGCCAAGACACTAGGCACGAGCAGTACTTC
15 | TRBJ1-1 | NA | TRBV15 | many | CATSRGAGINTEAFF | TGTGCCACCAGCAGAGGGGCAGGGATTAACACTGAAGCTTTCTTT
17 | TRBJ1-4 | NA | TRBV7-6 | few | CASSLGRNRVDGEKLFF | TGTGCCAGCAGCTTGGGGAGGAACAGGGTTGATGGCGAAAAACTGTTTTTT
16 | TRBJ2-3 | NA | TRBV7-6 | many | CASRPMAGTPPDTQYF | TGTGCCAGCAGGCCGATGGCGGGCACCCCCCCAGATACGCAGTATTTT
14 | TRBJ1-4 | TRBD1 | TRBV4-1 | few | CASSLGTGSEKLFF | TGCGCCAGCAGCCTCGGGACAGGGAGTGAAAAACTGTTTTTT
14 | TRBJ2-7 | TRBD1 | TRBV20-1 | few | CSAREDRESYEQYF | TGCAGTGCTAGAGAGGACAGGGAGTCCTACGAGCAGTACTTC
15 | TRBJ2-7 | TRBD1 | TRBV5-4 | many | CASSPGTAASYEQYF | TGTGCCAGCAGCCCCGGGACAGCTGCATCGTACGAGCAGTACTTC
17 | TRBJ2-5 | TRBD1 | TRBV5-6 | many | CASSSGQVSPSQETQYF | TGTGCCAGCAGCTCTGGACAGGTCTCGCCCTCCCAAGAGACCCAGTACTTC
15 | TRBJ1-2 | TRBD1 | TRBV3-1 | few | CASSQDDRVNYGYTF | TGTGCCAGCAGCCAAGATGACAGGGTTAACTATGGCTACACCTTC
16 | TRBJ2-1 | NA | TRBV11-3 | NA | CASSLEPSRSYNEQFF | TGTGCCAGCAGCTTAGAACCCTCCCGGAGCTACAATGAGCAGTTCTTC
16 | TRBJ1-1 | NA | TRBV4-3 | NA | CASSQDRDFGGTEAFF | TGCGCCAGCAGCCAAGACCGGGACTTTGGGGGGACTGAAGCTTTCTTT
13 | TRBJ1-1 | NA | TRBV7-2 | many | CASSLTMNTEAFF | TGTGCCAGCAGCCTTACGATGAACACTGAAGCTTTCTTT
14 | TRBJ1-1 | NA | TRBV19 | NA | CASSIPGLNTEAFF | TGTGCCAGTAGTATCCCCGGCCTGAACACTGAAGCTTTCTTT
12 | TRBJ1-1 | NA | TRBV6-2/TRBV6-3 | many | CASSPQNTEAFF | TGTGCCAGCAGCCCACAGAACACTGAAGCTTTCTTT
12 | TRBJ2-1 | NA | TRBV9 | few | CASSVEDNEQFF | TGTGCCAGCAGCGTAGAAGATAATGAGCAGTTCTTC
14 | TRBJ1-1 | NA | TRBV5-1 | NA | CASSEGGWGTEAFF | TGCGCCAGCAGCGAAGGTGGCTGGGGCACTGAAGCTTTCTTT
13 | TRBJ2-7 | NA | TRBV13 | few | CASSWALQVEQYF | TGTGCCAGCAGCTGGGCCCTACAGGTCGAGCAGTACTTC
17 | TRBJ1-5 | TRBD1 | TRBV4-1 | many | CASSLAGTGYGNQPQHF | TGCGCCAGCAGCTTGGCCGGGACAGGGTACGGGAATCAGCCCCAGCATTTT
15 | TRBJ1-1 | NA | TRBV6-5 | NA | CASSYSTSGTTEAFF | TGTGCCAGCAGTTACTCGACGTCCGGGACCACTGAAGCTTTCTTT
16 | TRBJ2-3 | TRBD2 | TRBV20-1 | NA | CSARDSSGGATDTQYF | TGCAGTGCTAGAGATTCCAGCGGGGGGGCCACAGATACGCAGTATTTT
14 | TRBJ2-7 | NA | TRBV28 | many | CASTPGLAAYEQYF | TGTGCCAGCACCCCAGGACTGGCTGCCTACGAGCAGTACTTC
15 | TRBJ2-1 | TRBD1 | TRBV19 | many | CASSIADRGTNEQFF | TGTGCCAGTAGTATAGCAGACAGGGGAACCAATGAGCAGTTCTTC
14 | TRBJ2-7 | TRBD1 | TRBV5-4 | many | CASSSDRDSYEQYF | TGTGCCAGCAGTTCCGACAGGGACTCCTACGAGCAGTACTTC
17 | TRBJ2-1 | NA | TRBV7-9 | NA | CTSSPGTTESSYNEQFF | TGTACCAGCAGCCCGGGGACGACGGAAAGCTCCTACAATGAGCAGTTCTTC
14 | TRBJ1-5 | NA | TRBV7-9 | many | CASRGGSGNQPQHF | TGTGCCAGCAGGGGAGGGTCTGGCAATCAGCCCCAGCATTTT
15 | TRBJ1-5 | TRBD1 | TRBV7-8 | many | CASSLAAGGNQPQHF | TGTGCCAGCAGCTTAGCGGCAGGGGGTAATCAGCCCCAGCATTTT
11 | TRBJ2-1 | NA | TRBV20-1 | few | CSAPRYNEQFF | TGCAGTGCTCCCCGGTACAATGAGCAGTTCTTC
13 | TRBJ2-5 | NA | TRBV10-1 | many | CASTRQGGETQYF | TGCGCCAGCACGCGGCAGGGAGGAGAGACCCAGTACTTC
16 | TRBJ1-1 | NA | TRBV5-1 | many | CASSLGGARMNTEAFF | TGCGCCAGCAGCTTGGGCGGGGCGCGAATGAACACTGAAGCTTTCTTT
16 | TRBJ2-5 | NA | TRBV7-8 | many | CASSFAGGRYQETQYF | TGTGCCAGCAGCTTTGCCGGGGGCCGGTACCAAGAGACCCAGTACTTC
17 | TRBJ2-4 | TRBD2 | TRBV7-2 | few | CASSFGLAGGSGNIQYF | TGTGCCAGCAGCTTCGGGCTAGCGGGGGGGAGCGGAAACATTCAGTACTTC
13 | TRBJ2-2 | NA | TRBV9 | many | CASSGRYTGELFF | TGTGCCAGCAGCGGAAGGTACACCGGGGAGCTGTTTTTT
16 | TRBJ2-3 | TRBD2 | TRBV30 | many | CAWSETSGGSTDTQYF | TGTGCCTGGAGCGAAACTAGCGGGGGCAGCACAGATACGCAGTATTTT